Below, one T cell receptor beta chain is given with its context. Its antigen is not known. The investigators amplified TCR beta CDR3 regions from RNA transcripts. HTBI primers were the set used in a first-round RT-PCR of the TCR CDR3. TCRdb processed the multiplex PCR reads anew with MiXCR; each CDR3 protein has one entry. The table has over 350,000 distinct CDR3 sequences, approximately 17% seen once. The entry originates in a study of T cells in Graves' hyperthyroidism and ophthalmopathy. Findings and limits, study-wide: Blood also showed most of the thyroid clonotypes that were expanded above 0.001.

The PBMCs studied were ones that came from 8.5 to 10 ml fresh peripheral blood. The CDR3 is made up of 14 amino acids. Germline V CDR1 and CDR2: SGDLS, YYNGEE. The V end lost 4 bases, the J end lost 2 bases, and 10 bases lay between the germline ends. Sequenced sample: blood. The chain joins TRBV9 to TRBJ2-1; D is ambiguous. The source of this sequence is a man aged 18-30 years with Graves' ophthalmopathy. The CDR3 DNA reads TGTGCCAGCAGCCCGGGTCTCCCCTACAATGAGCAGTTCTTC. This gives the protein CASSPGLPYNEQFF.